This T cell receptor beta chain stems from a study of lymphopenia after photon versus proton radiotherapy. Study results and caveats: Relative stability marked proton patients; photon patients lost diversity and naive cells. Better survival with proton therapy was suggested as possible, not demonstrated.

From germline, CDR1 is SGHRS and CDR2 YFSETQ. Trimming removed 0 bases from V and 4 bases from J, with 13 bases in between. The CDR3 covers 15 residues. A note on this clone: The target antigen is unknown.

TCRdb keeps only in-frame clones here, not all; method: immunoSEQ multiplex PCR. Of tens of thousands of clones listed, roughly 84% are singletons. The sequence was collected from a man aged 55 to 70 with pancreatic cancer. This specimen consisted of peripheral blood, obtained from a patient treated with proton-based radiotherapy. The chain is built from TRBV5-1 and TRBJ2-5; perhaps D is TRBD1 or TRBD2 (5 bases each). CDR3 sequence: CASSLAVTRGETQYF. The CDR3 DNA is TGCGCCAGCAGCTTGGCGGTCACGAGGGGAGAGACCCAGTACTTC.